Listed here are 10 T cell receptor beta chains from one sample, sequenced in a study of T cells in Graves' hyperthyroidism and ophthalmopathy. TCR beta CDR3 regions were amplified from RNA transcripts. In the first-round RT-PCR of the TCR CDR3, the HTBI primer set was used. TCRdb reprocessed the multiplex PCR reads via MiXCR and lists one record per CDR3 protein. In the table there are 500,000 to 650,000 distinct CDR3 sequences, around 13% of which are singletons. Sequenced material: blood. The receptors come from a middle-aged woman with Graves' hyperthyroidism.

This clonotype showed up just a few times. The chain couples TRBV20-1 to TRBJ2-2; D is ambiguous. CDR3 length: 13 amino acids. Looked up from germline, CDR1 is DFQATT and CDR2 is SNEGSKA (reference sequence). Trimming took 6 bases from V and 5 from J, leaving 13 bases between them. DNA of the CDR3: TGCAGTGCGCCCAGCTTGCGGACCGGGGAGCTGTTTTTT. The encoded protein is CSAPSLRTGELFF.

This clonotype was observed many times. V usage is TRBV7-6 and J usage is TRBJ2-7; 10 bases are a match to TRBD2. Trimming cost V 5 bases and J 3 bases; bases outside gene matches: 4. The CDR3 contains 14 residues. CDR1 is SGHVS and CDR2 is FNYEAQ in the germline V gene. CDR3 sequence: CASSPTSGVYEQYF. The CDR3, as DNA: TGTGCCAGCAGCCCTACTAGCGGGGTCTACGAGCAGTACTTC.

This clonotype was counted once. J is TRBJ2-5 and V is TRBV6-4; 7 nucleotides line up with TRBD1. With 4 bases clipped from V and 5 bases from J, the junction kept 4 bases outside the gene matches. This CDR3 region has 13 residues. Germline V gene lookup returns CDR1 MRHNA and CDR2 SNTAGT. The CDR3 DNA reads as TGTGCCAGCAGTGCAGCCAGGGGGGAGACCCAGTACTTC. Its translation: CASSAARGETQYF.

The sample holds many counts of this clonotype. The J gene is TRBJ1-1, the V gene TRBV6-1; TRBD1 is a possible D gene (6 bases). The CDR3 covers 12 residues. The V gene's germline CDR1 is MNHNS and CDR2 SASEGT. V gave up 6 bases and J gave up 8 bases, with 13 bases separating them. The CDR3 reads CASSTGGPEAFF. The CDR3 DNA sequence: TGTGCCAGCAGCACGGGGGGGCCAGAAGCTTTCTTT.

The chain couples TRBV6-2 or TRBV6-3 to TRBJ2-7; a weak D match, TRBD2 (6 bases). The CDR3 has 14 amino acids. The V and J ends lost 8 bases and 3 bases respectively, with 17 bases between them. Germline-derived CDR1 and CDR2 are MNHEY and SVGEGT. The CDR3 bases are TGTGCCAGCCAAAGCCTCGGGACTCACTACGAGCAGTACTTC. Its translation: CASQSLGTHYEQYF.

The chain links TRBV7-3 to TRBJ2-2, with TRBD2 matching over 8 bases. CDR3 size: 15 residues. Germline assignment: CDR1 SGHTA and CDR2 FQGTGA. J was trimmed by 4 bases and V by 6 bases; bases with no gene match: 7. The CDR3 sequence is CASSFGGGSTGELFF. The CDR3, as DNA: TGTGCCAGCAGTTTCGGGGGGGGAAGCACCGGGGAGCTGTTTTTT.

This clonotype turned up a few times. The chain couples TRBV12-3 or TRBV12-4 to TRBJ1-3, with D perhaps matching TRBD1 (6 bases). The V gene lost 5 bases and the J gene lost 4 bases, with 12 bases spanning the gap. This CDR3 has 14 residues. The CDR3: CASSGDIKGNTIYF. The CDR3 bases are TGTGCCAGCAGTGGGGACATCAAAGGAAACACCATATATTTT.

CDR3 protein: CASSGTGTNYGYTF. As DNA, the CDR3 is TGTGCCAGCAGCGGAACAGGAACTAACTATGGCTACACCTTC. V usage is TRBV7-9 and J usage is TRBJ1-2; D is perhaps TRBD1 (5 bases). CDR3 length equals 14 residues. Germline-derived CDR1 and CDR2 are SEHNR and FQNEAQ (reference sequence). V lost 5 bases and J lost 0, with 10 bases in between.

This clonotype has only a few counts. This chain links TRBV7-3 with TRBJ1-1; D not resolved. The CDR3 totals 14 residues. With 5 bases removed from V and 5 bases from J, the gap between germline ends came to 15 bases. The germline V gene encodes CDR1 SGHTA and CDR2 FQGTGA. CDR3 DNA sequence: TGTGCCAGCAGCACAAATGGTTCCCCTACTGAAGCTTTCTTT. Translation gives CASSTNGSPTEAFF. The whole variable domain, filled in from reference TRBV7-3 and TRBJ1-1, reads GAGVSQTPSNKVTEKGKYVELRCDPISGHTALYWYRQSLGQGPEFLIYFQGTGAADDSGLPNDRFFAVRPEGSVSTLKIQRTERGDSAVYLCASSTNGSPTEAFFGQGTRLTVV.

This clonotype occurred many times. The chain recombines TRBV27 with TRBJ2-1, with 14 positions matching TRBD2. Germline-derived CDR1 and CDR2 are MNHEY and SMNVEV (reference sequence). With V trimmed by 1 base and J by 9 bases, 2 bases remained unmatched. The CDR3 is made up of 15 amino acids. The CDR3 nucleotides read TGTGCCAGCAGTTTATTAGGGACTAGCGGGAGTGAGCAGTTCTTC. Translating it yields CASSLLGTSGSEQFF.